This entry lists 19 T cell receptor beta chains sequenced from one sample in a study of STAT3 mutations in large granular lymphocyte leukemia (dated by TCRdb to the late 2010s). Libraries were constructed by the immunoSEQ multiplex PCR assay. TCRdb stores this immuneACCESS table with in-frame sequences only. Part of the clones is absent; in the studies checked, under half of the shortfall reflects unresolved V genes, and no reason is known for the rest. A total of tens of thousands of clones appear in this sample, about 94% of them only once. The top ten clonotypes cover more than 6% of the sample. These receptors have no identified antigens. What the authors observed across the whole study: At least one immunodominant TCRbeta clonotype was identified in every T-LGLL patient, and multiple immunodominant subclonotypes were identified in about half of the T-LGLL patients.

The sequenced sample consisted of peripheral blood mononuclear cells. The receptors shown here come from a man between 40 and 49 years old with T-cell large granular lymphocyte leukemia. Some clones in this sample may be carry-over from other donors' samples. The age is the age at diagnosis.

This clone was detected only once. This chain links TRBV19 with TRBJ2-2, with D possibly being TRBD1 (5 bases). V lost 5 bases and J 6 bases, leaving 10 bases between the germline ends. CDR1 LNHDA and CDR2 SQIVND come from the germline V gene (reference sequence). The length of the CDR3 is 13 residues. CDR3 DNA sequence: TGTGCCAGTAGTTTTTCAGGGTCCGGGGAGCTGTTTTTT. Protein product: CASSFSGSGELFF.

The chain has TRBV5-6 and TRBJ1-1; D call uncertain. The CDR3 contains 16 residues. Germline CDR1 is SGHDT and CDR2 is YYEEEE. Trimming took off 0 bases at V and 0 bases at J, with 12 bases between the two ends. This CDR3 reads CASSLAPGILNTEAFF. The CDR3 DNA sequence: TGTGCCAGCAGCTTGGCGCCAGGAATATTGAACACTGAAGCTTTCTTT.

The chain carries TRBV27 and TRBJ1-2; 7 nucleotides agree with TRBD1. Looked up from germline, CDR1 is MNHEY and CDR2 is SMNVEV (reference sequence). The length of the CDR3 is 16 residues. The V gene end was trimmed by 2 bases and the J gene end by 0 bases; junction bases not matched to a gene: 6. CDR3 nucleotide sequence: TGTGCCAGCAGTTTAGTCCGAACAGGGGCTAACTATGGCTACACCTTC. Amino acids: CASSLVRTGANYGYTF.

The DNA for the CDR3 is TGTGCCAGCAGCTTAGACTGGGATCAGCCCCAGCATTTT. Translation: CASSLDWDQPQHF. The J gene is TRBJ1-5, the V gene TRBV7-2; D ambiguous. Germline assignment: CDR1 SGHTA and CDR2 FQGNSA. Trimming stripped 1 base from V and 5 bases from J, with 6 bases between. The CDR3 is 13 residues long.

Comments on this clone: An end of the junction does not agree with germline; a read error may underlie this. V usage is TRBV2 and J usage is TRBJ1-1; the D gene is possibly TRBD1 (6 bases). Germline V gene sequence: CDR1 SNHLY, CDR2 FYNNEI. The CDR3 spans 14 residues. Here the CDR3 DNA reads TGTGCCAGCAGGGAAGGACAGATGAACACTGAAGCTTTCTTT. This gives the protein CASREGQMNTEAFF.

This rearrangement joins TRBV6-6 to TRBJ2-2; D unresolved. In germline, CDR1 is MNHNY, CDR2 SVGAGI (reference sequence). The CDR3 contains 12 residues. Between the trimmed V and J ends, which lost 0 bases and 6 bases, there was a span of 2 bases. CDR3 sequence: CASSYSPGELFF. The DNA of the CDR3 is TGTGCCAGCAGTTACTCCCCCGGGGAGCTGTTTTTT.

This clone occurred once. J is TRBJ2-7 and V is TRBV29-1; 9 positions agree with TRBD1. From germline, CDR1 is SQVTM and CDR2 ANQGSEA. There are 13 residues in the CDR3. The junction had 5 bases not matched to a gene; V was cut back by 7 bases and J by 1 base. The chain's CDR3 is CSARDRESYEQYF. CDR3 DNA sequence: TGCAGCGCGCGGGACAGGGAGTCCTACGAGCAGTACTTC.

The gene calls are TRBV5-1 and TRBJ1-1; D not resolved. The germline V gene has CDR1 SGHRS and CDR2 YFSETQ. Deletions cut 0 bases from V and 1 base from J, with 7 bases between. This CDR3 contains 14 residues. The CDR3 nucleotides are TGCGCCAGCAGCTTGGGGTCGCCGAACACTGAAGCTTTCTTT. Encoded protein: CASSLGSPNTEAFF. The whole variable domain, remainder taken from reference TRBV5-1 and TRBJ1-1, is KAGVTQTPRYLIKTRGQQVTLSCSPISGHRSVSWYQQTPGQGLQFLFEYFSETQRNKGNFPGRFSGRQFSNSRSEMNVSTLELGDSALYLCASSLGSPNTEAFFGQGTRLTVV.

V usage is TRBV7-2 and J usage is TRBJ1-5, with D unclear. The V gene's germline CDR1 is SGHTA and CDR2 FQGNSA. This CDR3 is 16 amino acids long. V lost 5 bases to trimming and J lost 2 bases, with 16 bases between them. CDR3 sequence (DNA): TGTGCCAGCAGCCGCGGGCTGGGGATGGGCAATCAGCCCCAGCATTTT. Protein product: CASSRGLGMGNQPQHF.

DNA of the CDR3: TGTGCCAGCAGCTTGGGCGGGGGGGGCGTTGAGCAGTTCTTC. Residues: CASSLGGGGVEQFF. This sequence joins TRBV7-2 and TRBJ2-1; 9 nucleotides match TRBD2. CDR3 length: 14 amino acids. Trimming took 3 bases from V and 9 from J; bases not matched to a gene: 6. Looked up from germline, CDR1 is SGHTA and CDR2 is FQGNSA.

V is TRBV7-2 and J is TRBJ2-3; 7 bases match TRBD1. Germline V lookup: CDR1 SGHTA, CDR2 FQGNSA. V dropped 4 bases and J dropped 6; count of bases not matched to a gene: 10. This CDR3 is 15 amino acids long. The CDR3 protein is CASSYPQGIRDTQYF. CDR3 DNA sequence: TGTGCCAGCAGCTACCCACAGGGGATTAGGGATACGCAGTATTTT.

The rearrangement joins TRBV29-1 to TRBJ1-3; the D is unclear. Germline CDR1 SQVTM, CDR2 ANQGSEA. The CDR3 length is 13 residues. V lost 7 bases to trimming and J lost 4 bases, with 14 bases between them. DNA for the CDR3: TGCAGCGCCACGGACGGGATCGGAAACACCATATATTTT. Amino acid sequence: CSATDGIGNTIYF.

The chain is built from TRBV27 and TRBJ1-5; 12 nucleotides align to TRBD1. The CDR3 spans 16 residues. In germline, CDR1 is MNHEY, CDR2 SMNVEV (reference sequence). V shed 6 bases, J shed 6 bases, and the junction held 9 bases outside the gene matches. The CDR3 nucleotides are TGTGCCAGCAGCTGGCGGGACAGGGGGCCTAGTCAGCCCCAGCATTTT. Translating it yields CASSWRDRGPSQPQHF.

J is TRBJ1-5 and V is TRBV18, with 8 bases fitting TRBD1. The CDR3 has 15 amino acids. Germline loops: CDR1 KGHSH, CDR2 LQKENI. The ends lost 6 bases at V and 2 bases at J; junction bases unmatched: 6. This chain's CDR3 is CASSRNRGGNQPQHF. For the CDR3, the DNA is TGTGCCAGCTCTCGAAACAGGGGGGGCAATCAGCCCCAGCATTTT.

In nucleotides, the CDR3 is TGTGCCAGCAGCTTAGTCGGACAGGGTGATGGCTACACCTTC. Encoded protein: CASSLVGQGDGYTF. V and J are TRBV7-2 and TRBJ1-2; 8 bases are shared with TRBD1. CDR3 length: 14 amino acids. Trimming at V came to 1 base and at J to 6 bases, leaving 4 bases not matched to a gene. From germline, CDR1 is SGHTA and CDR2 FQGNSA.

The DNA of the CDR3 is TGTGCCAGCAGTTTGGAATCAGGGGTGGCCCCTGGGACCCAGTACTTC. Translating gives CASSLESGVAPGTQYF. The chain has TRBV27 and TRBJ2-5; D might be TRBD1 (6 bases). The CDR3 has 16 amino acids. Between the trimmed V and J ends, which lost 3 bases and 7 bases, there was a span of 21 bases. Germline V lookup: CDR1 MNHEY, CDR2 SMNVEV (reference sequence).

The table lists this clone with a few counts. V is TRBV30 and J is TRBJ1-6; D is perhaps TRBD1 (6 bases). CDR1 is GTSNPN and CDR2 is SVGIG in the germline V gene (reference sequence). The CDR3 is 14 residues long. V lost 1 base, J lost 9 bases, and 13 bases lay in between. CDR3 residues: CAWSGTGWGSPLHF. The CDR3 nucleotides are TGTGCCTGGAGTGGTACAGGGTGGGGTTCACCCCTCCACTTT.

V is TRBV4-3 and J is TRBJ1-3, with 10 positions matching TRBD1. The junction had 6 bases not matched to a gene; V was cut back by 2 bases and J by 8 bases. The CDR3 is 15 amino acids. Germline V gene sequence: CDR1 LGHNA, CDR2 YSLEER. The CDR3 protein is CASSQLPGQGYTIYF. The CDR3 nucleotides read TGCGCCAGCAGCCAACTCCCGGGACAGGGGTACACCATATATTTT.

The chain is built from TRBV10-3 and TRBJ1-1; perhaps TRBD1 as D (6 bases). CDR3 size: 13 residues. The germline gives CDR1 ENHRY, CDR2 SYGVKD. Trimming stripped 3 bases from V and 5 bases from J, with 10 bases between. CDR3 region: CAISEKGGTEAFF. The DNA for the CDR3 is TGTGCCATCAGTGAAAAAGGGGGGACTGAAGCTTTCTTT.